This TCR beta chain was obtained from a study of T cells in Graves' hyperthyroidism and ophthalmopathy. The CDR3 is 13 amino acids. Germline trimming cut 7 bases from V and 11 bases from J; bases unmatched to any gene: 13. CDR1 SGHTA and CDR2 FQGNSA come from the germline V gene. The study based diagnoses on clinical symptoms, serum thyroxine and TRAb, thyroid ultrasound and orbital computed tomography. This clonotype was seen at least ten times. Its antigen remains unknown. RNA transcripts yielded amplified TCR beta CDR3 regions. The TCR CDR3 was amplified in a first-round RT-PCR using the HTBI primer set. TCRdb recomputed calls from the multiplex PCR reads with MiXCR, one row per CDR3 protein. The table lists 540,000 or so distinct CDR3 sequences, just over 45% of them singletons. Study results and limitations: A median about 6 months before onset, the model predicted ophthalmopathy. Most thyroid clonotypes expanded above 0.001 appeared in blood too.

This chain connects TRBV7-2 to TRBJ1-1; TRBD1 matches 7 bases. The specimen was peripheral blood or thyroid tissue (not recorded which). This receptor was taken from an adult woman with Graves' disease, either hyperthyroidism or ophthalmopathy (not recorded which). The CDR3 bases are TGTGCCAGCACCCTTAGACAGGGAGGTAGGGCTTTCTTT. Amino acid sequence: CASTLRQGGRAFF.